A single sample gave rise to the 25 T cell receptor beta chains below, sequenced in a study of PD-L1 blockade in urothelial cancer. The sample's time point: pretreatment peripheral blood. Clones were sequenced by immunoSEQ multiplex PCR, and TCRdb holds only the in-frame ones, with some missing. In the table there are tens of thousands of clones, around 79% of which are singletons. This material consisted of PBMCs, taken around atezolizumab (anti-PD-L1) treatment. These receptors were taken from a man in his 70s with urothelial cancer.

The CDR3 bases are TGTGCCACCTCGGACAGGGGCGTCCAAGAAGCTTTCTTT. It translates to CATSDRGVQEAFF. The chain joins TRBV19 to TRBJ1-1; 9 bases map to TRBD1. The CDR3 consists of 13 residues. Per germline, CDR1 LNHDA and CDR2 SQIVND (reference sequence). V lost 10 bases, J lost 8 bases, and 11 bases stayed unmatched.

The chain recombines TRBV7-3 with TRBJ1-1; D is unresolved. In germline, CDR1 is SGHTA, CDR2 FQGTGA. V was cut by 2 bases and J by 1 base, with 5 bases left in between. The length of the CDR3 is 13 residues. DNA of the CDR3: TGTGCCAGCAGCTTAGACACGAACACTGAAGCTTTCTTT. This translates into CASSLDTNTEAFF.

This chain joins TRBV28 and TRBJ1-5, with D tentatively TRBD1 (6 bases). The ends were cut back, 4 bases at V and 5 bases at J, with 15 bases in the middle. Per the germline V gene, CDR1 is MDHEN and CDR2 is SYDVKM. CDR3 length: 15 residues. CDR3 coding DNA: TGTGCCAGCAGTTCCCCGGCAGGGGAGCATCAGCCCCAGCATTTT. Its protein product is CASSSPAGEHQPQHF.

This sequence joins TRBV5-1 and TRBJ2-1, with D perhaps matching TRBD2 (6 bases). Germline-derived CDR1 and CDR2 are SGHRS and YFSETQ. Between the trimmed V and J ends, which lost 5 bases and 3 bases, there was a span of 21 bases. CDR3 length equals 17 residues. Here the CDR3 reads CASSRDLSSEIYNEQFF. The CDR3 region has the DNA TGCGCCAGCAGTAGGGACCTTTCTAGCGAAATCTACAATGAGCAGTTCTTC.

The rearrangement links TRBV29-1 to TRBJ2-3; D is unresolved. The germline V gene has CDR1 SQVTM and CDR2 ANQGSEA. V was clipped by 6 bases and J by 2 bases, with 9 bases between them. This CDR3 has 12 amino acids. The CDR3 DNA reads as TGCAGCGTCGATACAACCACAGATACGCAGTATTTT. This gives the protein CSVDTTTDTQYF.

The chain carries TRBV7-8 and TRBJ2-7, with D possibly matching TRBD1 (5 bases). CDR3 length equals 15 residues. From germline, CDR1 is SGHVS and CDR2 FQNEAQ. Trimming took off 0 bases at V and 3 bases at J, with 12 bases between the two ends. CDR3 sequence reads: CASSLAPRQGYEQYF. The CDR3 bases are TGTGCCAGCAGCTTAGCCCCGCGTCAGGGCTACGAGCAGTACTTC. Looking up the rest from reference TRBV7-8 and TRBJ2-7 gives the full variable domain: GAGVSQSPRYKVAKRGQDVALRCDPISGHVSLFWYQQALGQGPEFLTYFQNEAQLDKSGLPSDRFFAERPEGSVSTLKIQRTQQEDSAVYLCASSLAPRQGYEQYFGPGTRLTVT.

V and J are TRBV10-2 and TRBJ1-1; a possible D gene is TRBD1 (6 bases). This CDR3 is built from 13 residues. Trimming removed 8 bases from V and 4 bases from J, with 14 bases in between. The germline CDR1 and CDR2 sequences are WSHSY and SAAADI. Here the CDR3 DNA reads TGCGCCAGCTGGGCCGCGGGGGCCACTGAAGCTTTCTTT. Protein product: CASWAAGATEAFF.

This clone has a count of ten or more. This chain connects TRBV9 to TRBJ1-2, with TRBD1 as a possible D gene (5 bases). Germline CDR1 reads SGDLS; CDR2 reads YYNGEE. V was trimmed by 0 bases and J by 4 bases, leaving 10 bases between them. This CDR3 comprises 14 residues. CDR3 DNA sequence: TGTGCCAGCAGCGTAGAAACAGGCAGCTATGGCTACACCTTC. This translates into CASSVETGSYGYTF. The variable domain in full, with the rest retrieved from reference TRBV9 and TRBJ1-2, is DSGVTQTPKHLITATGQRVTLRCSPRSGDLSVYWYQQSLDQGLQFLIQYYNGEERAKGNILERFSAQQFPDLHSELNLSSLELGDSALYFCASSVETGSYGYTFGSGTRLTVV.

This clone was seen once. This chain uses TRBV18 with TRBJ2-7; 7 nucleotides match TRBD1. Unmatched junction bases numbered 6, after V lost 2 bases and J lost 2 bases. Germline V gene data show CDR1 as KGHSH and CDR2 as LQKENI. The CDR3 has 15 residues. The CDR3 coding sequence is TGTGCCAGCTCACCAAGAACAGGGGCCGCCTACGAGCAGTACTTC. It encodes CASSPRTGAAYEQYF.

The chain recombines TRBV6-1 with TRBJ2-5; no clear D. Germline V CDR1 and CDR2: MNHNS, SASEGT. The CDR3 has 15 residues. Trimming pared 2 bases from V and 5 bases from J, leaving 15 bases between. The CDR3 DNA is TGTGCCAGCAGTGAACTAACCGACAATTGGGAGACCCAGTACTTC. This codes for CASSELTDNWETQYF.

The chain combines TRBV11-3 with TRBJ2-3; 10 bases map to TRBD1. The V segment lost 5 bases and the J segment 3 bases; nucleotides outside the gene matches: 5. Germline V gene sequence: CDR1 SGHNT, CDR2 YENEEA. This CDR3 comprises 15 residues. The DNA of the CDR3 is TGTGCCAGCAGCCTAACGGGACAGGGGACAGATACGCAGTATTTT. Translated, it gives CASSLTGQGTDTQYF.

This clone appeared a single time. This chain uses TRBV2 with TRBJ2-6; 8 positions agree with TRBD2. Germline V gene sequence: CDR1 SNHLY, CDR2 FYNNEI. This CDR3 spans 19 amino acids. The V segment lost 2 bases and the J segment 0 bases; nucleotides outside the gene matches: 9. The CDR3: CASSEYGGGYSSGANVLTF. The CDR3 DNA reads as TGTGCCAGCAGTGAATACGGGGGGGGCTATAGCTCTGGGGCCAACGTCCTGACTTTC. Variable domain in full (rest from reference TRBV2 and TRBJ2-6): EPEVTQTPSHQVTQMGQEVILRCVPISNHLYFYWYRQILGQKVEFLVSFYNNEISEKSEIFDDQFSVERPDGSNFTLKIRSTKLEDSAMYFCASSEYGGGYSSGANVLTFGAGSRLTVL.

This clone was seen a handful of times. The chain links TRBV30 to TRBJ2-1, with a possible D match to TRBD2 (6 bases). The CDR3 sequence is 13 residues long. V lost 8 bases and J 7 bases, leaving 18 bases between the germline ends. Germline V gene sequence: CDR1 GTSNPN, CDR2 SVGIG (reference sequence). The CDR3 DNA reads as TGTGCCGTAGCGGATCCCCCGTGGAATGAGCAGTTCTTC. Residues: CAVADPPWNEQFF.

This clone was seen once. CDR3 DNA sequence: TGTGCCAGCAGGGACAGGAACCGAGAGACCCAGTACTTC. Its translation: CASRDRNRETQYF. This rearrangement joins TRBV27 to TRBJ2-5, with 7 bases that match TRBD1. Germline V gene data show CDR1 as MNHEY and CDR2 as SMNVEV (reference sequence). Unmatched junction bases numbered 5, after V lost 6 bases and J lost 4 bases. CDR3 length: 13 amino acids.

This clone was seen more than once but under ten times. The J gene is TRBJ2-1, the V gene TRBV28; no definite D call. Per germline, CDR1 MDHEN and CDR2 SYDVKM. V was clipped by 3 bases and J by 0 bases, with 12 bases between them. CDR3 size: 16 residues. The CDR3 nucleotides read TGTGCCAGCAGTTTTCAACTCTCGAGCTCCTACAATGAGCAGTTCTTC. Amino acids: CASSFQLSSSYNEQFF.

The chain recombines TRBV23-1 with TRBJ1-1; 8 bases map to TRBD1. TRBV23-1 is an ORF, and what it does is uncertain. The CDR3 spans 15 residues. Trimming cost V 7 bases and J 5 bases; bases outside gene matches: 12. CDR3 sequence: CASNPPHRGLTEAFF. The DNA of the CDR3 is TGCGCCAGCAACCCCCCACACAGGGGGTTGACTGAAGCTTTCTTT.

The chain's CDR3 is CASSWGQDTEAFF. The CDR3 DNA reads as TGTGCCAGCAGCTGGGGACAGGACACTGAAGCTTTCTTT. V is TRBV7-3 and J is TRBJ1-1, with 8 bases that match TRBD1. The CDR3 spans 13 residues. Trimming removed 4 bases from V and 3 bases from J; junction bases left unmatched: 1. CDR1 and CDR2 (germline): SGHTA, FQGTGA.

This clone came up once. The V gene is TRBV6-5, the J gene TRBJ2-7, with D tentatively TRBD1 (6 bases). This CDR3 is 14 amino acids long. V lost 6 bases to trimming and J lost 3 bases, with 15 bases between them. Looked up from germline, CDR1 is MNHEY and CDR2 is SVGAGI. CDR3 nucleotide sequence: TGTGCCAGCAGCCCTTCTCTAGGGGGCTACGAGCAGTACTTC. It yields the protein CASSPSLGGYEQYF.

This clone has only a few counts. The chain has TRBV28 and TRBJ1-5, with a possible D match to TRBD1 (6 bases). Germline V CDR1 and CDR2: MDHEN, SYDVKM. The CDR3 length is 16 residues. V was cut by 2 bases and J by 10 bases, with 21 bases left in between. CDR3 coding DNA: TGTGCCAGCAGTTTAGCAAGCGGGACACCAGGCCTCCCCCAGCATTTT. Its translation: CASSLASGTPGLPQHF.

J is TRBJ2-7 and V is TRBV28; 14 bases fit TRBD2. There are 16 residues in the CDR3. Germline CDR1 reads MDHEN; CDR2 reads SYDVKM. V shed 8 bases, J shed 6 bases, and the junction held 12 bases outside the gene matches. This chain's CDR3 is CASGGGTSGSLGEQYF. The CDR3 DNA reads as TGTGCCAGCGGGGGGGGGACTAGCGGGAGTCTTGGCGAGCAGTACTTC.

The chain combines TRBV28 with TRBJ2-3, with TRBD2 identical over 9 bases. The CDR3 covers 16 residues. J gave up 4 bases and V 4 bases, and 9 bases lay outside the gene matches. Germline V gives CDR1 MDHEN, CDR2 SYDVKM. The chain's CDR3 is CASSSGSGSIADTQYF. The DNA of the CDR3 is TGTGCCAGCAGTTCTGGTAGCGGGAGCATTGCAGATACGCAGTATTTT.

This clone was found a few times. The V call is TRBV6-4, the J call TRBJ2-1, with 12 bases matching TRBD2. The CDR3 sequence is 15 residues long. The V gene's germline CDR1 is MRHNA and CDR2 SNTAGT. With V trimmed by 3 bases and J by 9 bases, 6 bases remained unmatched. The CDR3 bases are TGTGCCAGCAGTGAACTAGCGGGAGGCTGGGGTGAGCAGTTCTTC. Its translation: CASSELAGGWGEQFF.

This clone was seen a single time. The V and J genes are TRBV11-2 and TRBJ2-3, with 12 bases that match TRBD2. J was trimmed by 3 bases and V by 2 bases; bases with no gene match: 3. Germline V CDR1 and CDR2: SGHAT, FQNNGV. The CDR3 runs to 16 residues. In DNA form, the CDR3 reads TGTGCCAGCAGCTTATTGCTAGCGGGAGGGACAGATACGCAGTATTTT. Its translation is CASSLLLAGGTDTQYF.

The genes are TRBV5-1 and TRBJ1-4; 9 nucleotides align to TRBD1. The CDR3 extends over 14 amino acids. Trimming at V came to 3 bases and at J to 6 bases, leaving 3 bases not matched to a gene. The germline gives CDR1 SGHRS, CDR2 YFSETQ. CDR3 region: CASSWGQGDEKLFF. CDR3 sequence (DNA): TGCGCCAGCAGCTGGGGACAGGGAGATGAAAAACTGTTTTTT.

This clone has just a few counts. The genes are TRBV11-2 and TRBJ2-7, with a weak D call TRBD2 (6 bases). The V gene's germline CDR1 is SGHAT and CDR2 FQNNGV. V dropped 3 bases and J dropped 0 bases, with 12 bases sitting between them. The CDR3 extends over 15 amino acids. The CDR3, as DNA: TGTGCCAGCAGCTTTCGCGGCGGGAACTCCTACGAGCAGTACTTC. Translation gives CASSFRGGNSYEQYF.